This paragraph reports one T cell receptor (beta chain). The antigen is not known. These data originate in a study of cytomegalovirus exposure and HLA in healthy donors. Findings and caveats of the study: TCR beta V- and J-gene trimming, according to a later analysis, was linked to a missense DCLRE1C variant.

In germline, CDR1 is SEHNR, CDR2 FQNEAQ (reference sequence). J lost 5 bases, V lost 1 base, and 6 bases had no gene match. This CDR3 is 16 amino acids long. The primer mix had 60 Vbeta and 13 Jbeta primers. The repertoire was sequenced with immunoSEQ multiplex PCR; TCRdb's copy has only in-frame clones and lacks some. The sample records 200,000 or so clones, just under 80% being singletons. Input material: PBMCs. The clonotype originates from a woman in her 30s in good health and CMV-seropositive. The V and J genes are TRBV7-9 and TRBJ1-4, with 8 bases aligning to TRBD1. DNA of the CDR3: TGTGCCAGCAGCTTAGATTCCCGACAGGGGAATGAAAAACTGTTTTTT. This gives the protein CASSLDSRQGNEKLFF. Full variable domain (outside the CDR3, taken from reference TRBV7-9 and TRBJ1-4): DTGVSQNPRHKITKRGQNVTFRCDPISEHNRLYWYRQTLGQGPEFLTYFQNEAQLEKSRLLSDRFSAERPKGSFSTLEIQRTEQGDSAMYLCASSLDSRQGNEKLFFGSGTQLSVL.